This entry describes one TCR beta chain. As yet, its antigen is unknown. V shed 3 bases, J shed 0 bases, and the junction held 3 bases outside the gene matches. Germline V lookup: CDR1 SGHDN, CDR2 FVKESK. The CDR3 has 18 residues. These data come from a study of CD8 T cells in Susac syndrome. With random hexamers, reverse transcription was performed on about 0.45 to 1 ug of RNA. One entry per CDR3 protein, called by TCRdb with MiXCR from the immunoSEQ multiplex PCR reads. The profile shows about 140,000 distinct CDR3 sequences, 85% to 95% of them singletons. Study-wide results and limits: The study's TCR sequencing and HLA analysis drew on a certain number of individuals. That number was acknowledged as relatively small.

The V call is TRBV14, the J call TRBJ2-6; TRBD2 matches at 12 bases. What was sequenced was CD4+ T cells from PBMCs. This TCR came from a human donor with Susac syndrome. Here the CDR3 DNA reads TGTGCCAGCAGCCATGGACTAGCGGGGATCTCTGGGGCCAACGTCCTGACTTTC. Amino acid sequence: CASSHGLAGISGANVLTF.